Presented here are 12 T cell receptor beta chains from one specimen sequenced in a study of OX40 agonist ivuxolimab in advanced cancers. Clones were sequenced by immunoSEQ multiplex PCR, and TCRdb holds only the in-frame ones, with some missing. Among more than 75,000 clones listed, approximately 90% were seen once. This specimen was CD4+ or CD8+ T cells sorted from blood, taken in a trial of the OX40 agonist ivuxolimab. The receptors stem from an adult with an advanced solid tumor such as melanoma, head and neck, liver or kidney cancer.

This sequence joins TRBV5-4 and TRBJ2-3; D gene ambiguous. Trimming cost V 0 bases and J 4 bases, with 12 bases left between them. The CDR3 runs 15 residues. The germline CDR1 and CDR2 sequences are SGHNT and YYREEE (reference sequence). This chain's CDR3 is CASSLEGALADTQYF. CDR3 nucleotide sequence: TGTGCCAGCAGCTTGGAAGGCGCATTAGCAGATACGCAGTATTTT.

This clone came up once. The CDR3 loop is CATSRDSDSEAFF. CDR3 DNA sequence: TGTGCCACCAGCAGAGATTCTGACAGTGAAGCTTTCTTT. The gene calls are TRBV15 and TRBJ1-1; tentatively, D is TRBD1 (5 bases). The V end was cut by 0 bases, the J end by 7 bases, with 9 bases between. Germline CDR1 and CDR2: LNHNV and YYDKDF (reference sequence). The CDR3 consists of 13 residues.

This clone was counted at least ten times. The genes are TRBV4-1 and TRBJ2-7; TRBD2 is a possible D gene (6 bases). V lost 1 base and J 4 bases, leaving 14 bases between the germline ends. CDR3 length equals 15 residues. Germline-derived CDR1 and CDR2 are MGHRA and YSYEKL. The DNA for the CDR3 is TGCGCCAGCAGCCAAGGTTCGGGGGAAAAATACGAGCAGTACTTC. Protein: CASSQGSGEKYEQYF.

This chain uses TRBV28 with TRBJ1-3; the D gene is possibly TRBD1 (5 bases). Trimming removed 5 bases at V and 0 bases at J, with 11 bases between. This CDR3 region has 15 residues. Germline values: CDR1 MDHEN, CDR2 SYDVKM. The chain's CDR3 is CASSLGGSSGNTIYF. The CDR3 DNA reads TGTGCCAGCAGTCTCGGGGGGAGCTCTGGAAACACCATATATTTT.

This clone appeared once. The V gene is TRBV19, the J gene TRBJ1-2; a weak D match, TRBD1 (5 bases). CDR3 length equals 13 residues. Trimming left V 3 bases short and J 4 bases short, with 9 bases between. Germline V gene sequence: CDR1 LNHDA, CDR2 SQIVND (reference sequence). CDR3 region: CASSIRDGYGYTF. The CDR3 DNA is TGTGCCAGTAGTATCCGGGACGGCTATGGCTACACCTTC.

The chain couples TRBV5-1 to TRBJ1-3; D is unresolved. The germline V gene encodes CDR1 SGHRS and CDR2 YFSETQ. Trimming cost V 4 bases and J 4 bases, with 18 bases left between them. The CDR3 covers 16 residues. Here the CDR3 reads CASSRPDSAAGNTIYF. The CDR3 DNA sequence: TGCGCCAGCAGCCGTCCGGACTCGGCGGCAGGAAACACCATATATTTT.

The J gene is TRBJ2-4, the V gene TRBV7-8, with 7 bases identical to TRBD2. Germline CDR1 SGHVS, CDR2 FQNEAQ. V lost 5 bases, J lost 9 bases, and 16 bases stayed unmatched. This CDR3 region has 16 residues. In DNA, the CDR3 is TGTGCCAGCAGCCCGAGCGGTGGGAGGGGCGCTGGCATTCAGTACTTC. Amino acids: CASSPSGGRGAGIQYF.

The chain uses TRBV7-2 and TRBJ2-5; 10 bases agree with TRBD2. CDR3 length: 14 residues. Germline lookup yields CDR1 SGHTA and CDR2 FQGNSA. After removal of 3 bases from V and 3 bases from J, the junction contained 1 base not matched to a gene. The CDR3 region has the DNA TGTGCCAGCAGCTTCAGCGGGAGGGAAGAGACCCAGTACTTC. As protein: CASSFSGREETQYF. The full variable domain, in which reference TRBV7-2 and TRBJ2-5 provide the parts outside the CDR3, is GAGVSQSPSNKVTEKGKDVELRCDPISGHTALYWYRQSLGQGLEFLIYFQGNSAPDKSGLPSDRFSAERTGGSVSTLTIQRTQQEDSAVYLCASSFSGREETQYFGPGTRLLVL.

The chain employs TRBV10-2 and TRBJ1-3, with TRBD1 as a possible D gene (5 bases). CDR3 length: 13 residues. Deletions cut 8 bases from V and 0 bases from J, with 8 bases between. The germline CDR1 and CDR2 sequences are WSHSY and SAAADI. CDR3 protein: CASGTISGNTIYF. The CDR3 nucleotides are TGCGCCAGCGGGACGATCTCTGGAAACACCATATATTTT.

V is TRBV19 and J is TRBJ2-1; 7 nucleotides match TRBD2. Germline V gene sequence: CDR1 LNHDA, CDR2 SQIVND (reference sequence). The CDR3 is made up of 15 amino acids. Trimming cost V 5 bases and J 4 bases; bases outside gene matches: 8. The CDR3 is CASSSTSEGYNEQFF. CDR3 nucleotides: TGTGCCAGTAGTTCTACTAGCGAGGGGTACAATGAGCAGTTCTTC.

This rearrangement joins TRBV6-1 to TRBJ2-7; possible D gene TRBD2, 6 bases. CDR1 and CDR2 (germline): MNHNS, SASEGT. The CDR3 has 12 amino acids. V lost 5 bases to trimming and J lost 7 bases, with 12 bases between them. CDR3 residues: CASSREPTEQYF. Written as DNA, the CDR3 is TGTGCCAGCAGTCGGGAGCCAACGGAGCAGTACTTC.

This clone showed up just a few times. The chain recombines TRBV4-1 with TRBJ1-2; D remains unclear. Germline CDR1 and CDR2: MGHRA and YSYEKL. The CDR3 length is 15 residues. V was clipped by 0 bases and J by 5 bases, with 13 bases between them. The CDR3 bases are TGCGCCAGCAGCCAAGATATCGGGAGACCTTATGGCTACACCTTC. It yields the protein CASSQDIGRPYGYTF.